This is a list of T cell receptor beta chains from one sample in a study of blood T cell repertoires in COVID-19. Data came from immunoSEQ multiplex PCR; TCRdb stores just in-frame clones and leaves some out. The sample shows approximately 300,000 clones, approximately 92% of them seen only once. Material: peripheral blood. These receptors all stem from a woman aged 25-40 years with COVID-19, enrolled during active disease. Both conserved end residues are part of each CDR3. D genes are given only for firm matches. Clone size is not always given. Where it is, it says once, few, many or a class for expanded clones.

CDR3 protein	CDR3 DNA	V gene	D gene	clone size	J gene
CASSKRADSSYNEQFF	TGTGCCAGCAGCAAAAGAGCCGACAGTTCCTACAATGAGCAGTTCTTC	TRBV11-2	NA	few	TRBJ2-1
CASKIYRESNQPQHF	TGTGCCAGCAAGATCTACAGGGAGTCCAATCAGCCCCAGCATTTT	TRBV6-6	NA	NA	TRBJ1-5
CASSLWRYSYEQYF	TGTGCCAGCAGTTTATGGCGGTACTCCTACGAGCAGTACTTC	TRBV28	NA	once	TRBJ2-7
CATRGRGTEAFF	TGTGCCACCAGGGGCAGGGGAACTGAAGCTTTCTTT	TRBV24-1	NA	once	TRBJ1-1
CASSLGNQFYGYTF	TGCGCCAGCAGCTTGGGTAACCAGTTCTATGGCTACACCTTC	TRBV5-1	NA	NA	TRBJ1-2
CASSRLAGVGADTQYF	TGCGCCAGCAGCAGACTAGCGGGAGTTGGCGCAGATACGCAGTATTTT	TRBV5-1	TRBD2	NA	TRBJ2-3
CASSQENSGTGLDEQYF	TGCGCCAGCAGCCAAGAGAACTCCGGGACAGGTCTCGACGAGCAGTACTTC	TRBV4-3	TRBD1	medium-sized	TRBJ2-7
CASSQDRSKLDEQYF	TGTGCCAGCAGCCAAGATCGGTCCAAACTGGACGAGCAGTACTTC	TRBV3-1/TRBV3-2	NA	NA	TRBJ2-7
CASSTRLAENNEQFF	TGTGCCAGCAGCACCCGACTAGCGGAGAACAATGAGCAGTTCTTC	TRBV14	TRBD2	NA	TRBJ2-1
CASSETGGSYNEQFF	TGTGCCAGCAGCGAGACAGGGGGGTCCTACAATGAGCAGTTCTTC	TRBV2	TRBD1	NA	TRBJ2-1
CASSPSGETQYF	TGTGCCAGCTCACCATCGGGAGAGACCCAGTACTTC	TRBV18	NA	NA	TRBJ2-5
CASSFPRQGDLTGELFF	TGTGCCAGCAGCTTCCCCCGACAGGGGGATCTTACCGGGGAGCTGTTTTTT	TRBV7-9	TRBD1	NA	TRBJ2-2
CASSFLAGRSTDTQYF	TGCGCCAGCAGCTTTTTAGCGGGAAGGAGCACAGATACGCAGTATTTT	TRBV5-1	TRBD2	NA	TRBJ2-3
CSASSPQGRNQPQHF	TGCAGTGCTAGTTCCCCCCAGGGTCGCAATCAGCCCCAGCATTTT	TRBV20-1	NA	NA	TRBJ1-5
CASSFPGSTDTQYF	TGTGCCAGCAGTTTCCCAGGGAGCACAGATACGCAGTATTTT	TRBV27	NA	NA	TRBJ2-3
CASSLGTGDNEQFF	TGTGCCAGCAGTTTAGGGACAGGTGACAATGAGCAGTTCTTC	TRBV27	TRBD1	NA	TRBJ2-1
CASSQEYREGQYF	TGCGCCAGCAGCCAAGAGTACAGGGAAGGGCAGTACTTC	TRBV4-3	NA	once	TRBJ2-7
CAISVGQRKETQYF	TGTGCCATCAGTGTGGGACAGAGAAAAGAGACCCAGTACTTC	TRBV10-3	TRBD1	NA	TRBJ2-5
CASSPYQGATYEQYF	TGTGCCAGCTCACCATACCAGGGGGCAACCTACGAGCAGTACTTC	TRBV18	TRBD1	NA	TRBJ2-7
CASSFSRTGEQYF	TGTGCCAGCAGTTTTTCTAGGACTGGCGAGCAGTACTTC	TRBV27	NA	NA	TRBJ2-7
CASSQDINRFSTNEKLFF	TGTGCCAGCAGCCAAGATATTAACAGATTTTCAACTAATGAAAAACTGTTTTTT	TRBV4-2	NA	NA	TRBJ1-4
CSVLTGGRSAAFF	TGCAGCGTTTTGACAGGGGGTAGGAGCGCAGCTTTCTTT	TRBV29-1	TRBD1	NA	TRBJ1-1
CASSIRAGGSNEQFF	TGCGCCAGCAGCATCCGGGCTGGCGGGAGTAATGAGCAGTTCTTC	TRBV5-1	TRBD2	NA	TRBJ2-1
CASSLTGVPTEAFF	TGTGCCAGCAGTTTAACAGGGGTCCCGACTGAAGCTTTCTTT	TRBV27	TRBD1	NA	TRBJ1-1
CASSPGGTPKNIQYF	TGTGCCAGCAGCCCTGGTGGGACACCTAAAAACATTCAGTACTTC	TRBV7-9	NA	NA	TRBJ2-4
CASSLAGNHNEQFF	TGTGCCAGCAGCTTGGCAGGGAACCACAATGAGCAGTTCTTC	TRBV5-4	NA	NA	TRBJ2-1
CASSQVTGTETQYF	TGTGCCAGCAGCCAAGTCACAGGGACAGAGACCCAGTACTTC	TRBV3-1/TRBV3-2	NA	NA	TRBJ2-5
CASSLIQGSGAGELFF	TGTGCCAGCAGTTTAATACAGGGGTCTGGGGCCGGGGAGCTGTTTTTT	TRBV27	TRBD1	NA	TRBJ2-2
CASSSVGDYNEQFF	TGTGCCAGCAGTTCTGTCGGAGATTACAATGAGCAGTTCTTC	TRBV6-5	NA	NA	TRBJ2-1
CAWTWTGVGYTF	TGTGCCTGGACCTGGACAGGGGTTGGCTACACCTTC	TRBV30	TRBD1	NA	TRBJ1-2
CASSQIRGQSYEQYF	TGCGCCAGCAGCCAAATAAGGGGACAGTCCTACGAGCAGTACTTC	TRBV4-1	TRBD1	NA	TRBJ2-7
CASSSLRGSLPDTQYF	TGTGCCAGCAGTTCGCTTCGCGGGAGTTTGCCAGATACGCAGTATTTT	TRBV6-2/TRBV6-3	TRBD2	NA	TRBJ2-3
CASSVSSVTGTEAFF	TGTGCCAGCAGCGTTTCCTCAGTTACGGGGACTGAAGCTTTCTTT	TRBV9	NA	NA	TRBJ1-1
CASSPIRDRLDEQFF	TGTGCCAGCAGCCCTATTAGGGACAGGTTAGATGAGCAGTTCTTC	TRBV11-1	TRBD1	NA	TRBJ2-1
CASSPFAPGQGLVGAQHF	TGTGCCAGCTCACCATTCGCCCCGGGACAGGGATTAGTGGGGGCCCAGCATTTT	TRBV18	TRBD1	once	TRBJ1-5
CASNQGREGPDTQYF	TGTGCCAGCAACCAAGGGCGGGAGGGCCCAGATACGCAGTATTTT	TRBV27	TRBD2	NA	TRBJ2-3
CASSYWAGGAGNEQFF	TGTGCCAGCAGTTACTGGGCGGGAGGAGCAGGGAATGAGCAGTTCTTC	TRBV6-5	TRBD2	NA	TRBJ2-1
CASTPGLAKNTGELFF	TGTGCCAGCACCCCCGGACTAGCGAAGAACACCGGGGAGCTGTTTTTT	TRBV5-4	TRBD2	NA	TRBJ2-2
CAISGTGGGETQYF	TGTGCCATCAGTGGGACAGGGGGTGGAGAGACCCAGTACTTC	TRBV10-3	TRBD1	NA	TRBJ2-5
CASSIFTEAGTEAFF	TGTGCCAGTAGTATTTTTACCGAAGCGGGCACTGAAGCTTTCTTT	TRBV19	NA	NA	TRBJ1-1
CASSIWGDYEQYF	TGTGCCAGCAGCATTTGGGGGGACTACGAGCAGTACTTC	TRBV27	NA	few	TRBJ2-7
CACLPGSTDTQYF	TGTGCCTGCCTGCCCGGGAGCACAGATACGCAGTATTTT	TRBV30	NA	NA	TRBJ2-3